These 9 T cell receptor beta chains were all obtained from the same sample, sequenced in a study of shared clonotypes between healthy human individuals. Naivety among CD8 cells was defined by CD45RO negativity and positive CCR7 selection, thereby excluding terminally differentiated effector memory CD45RA+ cells. The table came from immunoSEQ multiplex PCR; TCRdb's copy has only in-frame clones and leaves some out. The sample has about 1.9 million clones, 90% to 95% seen once. Source material: naive CD8+ T cells from PBMCs. The receptors originated from a man between 18 and 35 years old in good health. Some clones in this sample may be carry-over from other donors' samples.

Comment on this clone: Other DNA variants within this sample encode the same CDR3. CDR3 region: CASSYSRVTEAFF. The CDR3 DNA is TGTGCCAGCAGTTACTCGAGGGTCACTGAAGCTTTCTTT. J is TRBJ1-1 and V is TRBV6-6; D is unclear. Trimming pared 0 bases from V and 4 bases from J, leaving 6 bases between. CDR3 size: 13 residues. Germline-derived CDR1 and CDR2 are MNHNY and SVGAGI (reference sequence).

The chain uses TRBV5-1 and TRBJ1-2; TRBD1 aligns across 9 bases. Germline-derived CDR1 and CDR2 are SGHRS and YFSETQ. V lost 7 bases and J lost 6; bases outside the gene matches: 7. The CDR3 sequence is 13 residues long. The CDR3 is CASGTTGGDGYTF. CDR3 bases: TGCGCCAGCGGAACAACAGGGGGCGATGGCTACACCTTC.

This chain uses TRBV6-6 with TRBJ1-1; D might be TRBD1 (6 bases). This CDR3 is 13 amino acids long. Germline assignment: CDR1 MNHNY and CDR2 SVGAGI (reference sequence). Trimming pared 4 bases from V and 5 bases from J, leaving 11 bases between. The CDR3 region has the DNA TGTGCCAGCAGTTTAGGGGGGGAGACTGAAGCTTTCTTT. Residues: CASSLGGETEAFF.

The chain links TRBV5-6 to TRBJ2-1, with D possibly matching TRBD1 (7 bases). V was clipped by 0 bases and J by 9 bases, with 13 bases between them. The CDR3 spans 14 residues. The germline CDR1 and CDR2 sequences are SGHDT and YYEEEE. In DNA, the CDR3 is TGTGCCAGCAGCTTGGGAGGAGGGGGCAGTGAGCAGTTCTTC. It yields the protein CASSLGGGGSEQFF.

The rearrangement joins TRBV27 to TRBJ2-5; 10 bases align to TRBD2. J lost 3 bases, V lost 4 bases, and 5 bases had no gene match. CDR1 MNHEY and CDR2 SMNVEV come from the germline V gene (reference sequence). The CDR3 covers 15 residues. CDR3 protein: CASSWWTSGKETQYF. CDR3 DNA: TGTGCCAGCAGTTGGTGGACTAGCGGAAAAGAGACCCAGTACTTC.

This chain uses TRBV27 with TRBJ1-4; TRBD1 matches 7 bases. Germline lookup yields CDR1 MNHEY and CDR2 SMNVEV (reference sequence). J gave up 8 bases and V 2 bases, and 11 bases lay outside the gene matches. The CDR3 extends over 16 amino acids. The CDR3 is CASSLIQGGGWEKLFF. The CDR3 DNA follows: TGTGCCAGCAGTTTAATCCAGGGGGGTGGATGGGAAAAACTGTTTTTT.

V and J are TRBV6-6 and TRBJ1-1; no clear D gene. V dropped 2 bases and J dropped 3 bases, with 10 bases sitting between them. This CDR3 region has 14 residues. CDR1 is MNHNY and CDR2 is SVGAGI in the germline V gene (reference sequence). The CDR3 sequence is CASSYIEQHTEAFF. Here the CDR3 DNA reads TGTGCCAGCAGTTACATAGAACAGCACACTGAAGCTTTCTTT.

The chain recombines TRBV29-1 with TRBJ2-7; D possibly corresponds to TRBD2 (5 bases). Germline CDR1 and CDR2: SQVTM and ANQGSEA. Trimming left V 4 bases short and J 1 base short, with 11 bases between. This CDR3 comprises 13 residues. CDR3 in DNA: TGCAGCGTTGGCGGGTGGGGATCCTACGAGCAGTACTTC. This codes for CSVGGWGSYEQYF.

The J gene is TRBJ2-5, the V gene TRBV5-1, with D unclear. The germline CDR1 and CDR2 sequences are SGHRS and YFSETQ. With 5 bases removed from V and 3 bases from J, the gap between germline ends came to 14 bases. This CDR3 has 14 residues. This CDR3 reads CASRLSLAEETQYF. CDR3 DNA sequence: TGCGCCAGCAGGCTTTCGCTCGCCGAAGAGACCCAGTACTTC.